The T cell receptor (beta chain) described here comes from a study of STAT5B mutations in CD4+ large granular lymphocyte leukemia. Whole-study results and caveats: Compared with healthy controls (2/35), patient top clones favored TRBV06 (8/27). Patient CD4-sorted repertoires looked more clonal than healthy CD4+ repertoires, even without putative leukemic clones.

The CDR3 sequence is 16 residues long. CDR1 and CDR2 (germline): LNHDA, SQIVND (reference sequence). Trimming cost V 5 bases and J 5 bases; bases outside gene matches: 11. Note on this clone: Its antigen is not identified.

TCRdb's copy holds only in-frame clones and misses some; the assay was immunoSEQ multiplex PCR. Of about 19,000 clones listed, about four fifths were seen once; the top ten hold less than 15%. Material for sequencing was CD4+ T cells from blood buffy coats. The V gene is TRBV19, the J gene TRBJ2-7, with TRBD2 matching over 11 bases. The sequence was obtained from a human donor in good health. Here the CDR3 DNA reads TGTGCCAGTAGTCAGCCGGGACTAGCGGCCATAGACGAGCAGTACTTC. Its protein product is CASSQPGLAAIDEQYF.